This T cell receptor (beta chain) came from a study of T cell responses to AZD1222 COVID-19 vaccine. Background on the study: Pooling of second doses given at about 4 or about 12 weeks was done.

Comment on this clone: The antigen remains unidentified.

Some clones are missing from TCRdb's copy, which holds only in-frame ones; the method was immunoSEQ multiplex PCR. There are 90,000 to 95,000 clones in the sample; 91% occur only once, and 6% to 9% lies in the top ten. V shed 2 bases and J 1 base; nucleotides not matched to a gene: 9. Germline V gives CDR1 SGHRS, CDR2 YFSETQ. The CDR3 totals 17 residues. Study-wide findings and caveats: There were vaccine-associated CD4 TCRs across spike, dominant at 160-218 and 743-854. Spike-specific TCR breadth and depth went up after people got two AZD1222 doses.

The specimen comprised peripheral blood, sampled on day 0 of AZD1222 vaccination. The source is an adult in good health. The V gene is TRBV5-1, the J gene TRBJ2-7; 10 bases line up with TRBD1. The CDR3 DNA reads TGCGCCAGCAGCTTAAAGCCTACGGGACAGGGGTCCTACGAGCAGTACTTC. Its translation: CASSLKPTGQGSYEQYF.